This T cell receptor (beta chain) was identified during a study of T cell responses to AZD1222 COVID-19 vaccine. Notes on the study in general: All repertoire sampling was performed exclusively after the peak T cell response. Only a handful of AZD1222 recipients, six or seven in all, had baseline seropositivity. Most donors were white British, females outnumbered males, and clonal diversity was possibly underestimated. Spike as a whole was targeted by vaccine-associated CD4 TCRs, dominant at 160-218 and 743-854.

Assay used: immunoSEQ multiplex PCR; TCRdb lists only in-frame clones, some missing. Seen here are about 85,000 clones, 88% observed once, and the top ten hold around 17%. This CDR3 is 13 amino acids long. Germline V lookup: CDR1 LGHNA, CDR2 YNFKEQ. Trimming removed 3 bases at V and 3 bases at J, with 6 bases between. On this clone: The antigen is undetermined.

The receptor was isolated from an adult in good health. This rearrangement joins TRBV4-2 to TRBJ2-1, with D unresolved. This specimen was peripheral blood, taken on day 0 of AZD1222 vaccination. The CDR3 DNA follows: TGTGCCAGCAGCCATCGTGACTACAATGAGCAGTTCTTC. It encodes CASSHRDYNEQFF.